This is a list of T cell receptor beta chains from one sample in a study of T cells after somatic rescue of genetic block. This table comes from immunoSEQ multiplex PCR, and its TCRdb copy is limited to in-frame clones, with some not included. Here the sample spans more than 14,000 clones, roughly two thirds being singletons. Specimen: peripheral blood mononuclear cells (PBMCs). The receptors were gathered from a boy younger than 18. CDR3s include the opening cysteine and the closing phenylalanine or tryptophan. The D gene is left open where the match is weak. Size values are once, few and many counts, or a class for expanded clones, and some rows have none.

D	V	size	length	J	CDR3
TRBD1	TRBV5-1	-	14	TRBJ2-5	CASSSYTTGETQYF
TRBD2	TRBV7-3	-	15	TRBJ2-2	CASSPGLGGAGELFF
-	TRBV6-1	once	15	TRBJ1-4	CATRTALGTNEKLFF
-	TRBV11-2	-	16	TRBJ2-7	CASSLRRQANFYEQYF
-	TRBV19	-	14	TRBJ2-2	CASSIVGNTGELFF
-	TRBV7-6	-	11	TRBJ2-7	CASSLDGQQYF
TRBD2	TRBV9	-	17	TRBJ2-3	CASSVAGAGGLTDTQYF
TRBD1	TRBV6-5	-	14	TRBJ1-2	CASSRDRANYGYTF
-	TRBV5-1	-	14	TRBJ2-7	CASSLVSSSYEQYF
-	TRBV2	-	13	TRBJ1-2	CASSVERGGGYTF
-	TRBV6-1	-	14	TRBJ1-1	CASSQQITNTEAFF
-	TRBV10-3	-	11	TRBJ2-7	CAISESGMEYF
-	TRBV6-6	once	13	TRBJ1-4	CATSRGTGEKLFF
TRBD1	TRBV27	-	14	TRBJ1-1	CASSLWDRNTEAFF
-	TRBV9	-	16	TRBJ1-5	CASSVGPPSWNQPQHF
-	TRBV7-9	-	15	TRBJ2-3	CASSLRTARADTQYF
TRBD1	TRBV6-6	-	15	TRBJ1-6	CASSELGQGNSPLHF
-	TRBV25-1	few	15	TRBJ2-2	CASRPFGGNTGELFF
-	TRBV28	medium-sized	15	TRBJ2-1	CASSPDGSSYNEQFF
-	TRBV9	-	13	TRBJ1-5	CASSVEADQPQHF
-	TRBV18	few	14	TRBJ1-2	CASSPQSPNYGYTF
TRBD1	TRBV18	-	14	TRBJ2-5	CASSPRQGTETQYF
TRBD2	TRBV18	-	16	TRBJ2-7	CASSLRAGGLPYEQYF
TRBD1	TRBV6-6	-	13	TRBJ2-7	CASSYTGASEQYF
TRBD1	TRBV18	-	15	TRBJ1-2	CASSSSGTGVYGYTF
TRBD1	TRBV27	-	16	TRBJ1-6	CASSPPMDRGNSPLHF
-	TRBV6-1	-	13	TRBJ1-6	CARSSTPNSPLHF
-	TRBV19	-	18	TRBJ2-1	CASSPPDIRPPSYNEQFF
TRBD1	TRBV11-2	-	16	TRBJ2-5	CASSLVQGVQGETQYF
TRBD1	TRBV27	-	14	TRBJ1-1	CASSFSGGLTEAFF
TRBD2	TRBV6-5	-	16	TRBJ2-7	CASSYSMSSGGYEQYF
-	TRBV6-8	once	16	TRBJ2-5	CASSFSSPIRRETQYF
-	TRBV5-1	-	16	TRBJ2-3	CASSLGRGFSTDTQYF
-	TRBV10-3	few	12	TRBJ1-1	CATKAGNTEAFF
TRBD1	TRBV4-1	-	16	TRBJ1-2	CASSPTGQGSSYGYTF
-	TRBV19	-	13	TRBJ1-5	CATIQGYNQPQHF
-	TRBV13	few	13	TRBJ1-1	CASSFLGAPEAFF
-	TRBV18	-	16	TRBJ2-2	CASSLMDGSNTGELFF
TRBD1	TRBV18	-	15	TRBJ2-7	CASSSRDSTPYEQYF
-	TRBV10-1	-	17	TRBJ1-1	CASSESKGRGWNTEAFF
-	TRBV21-1	medium-sized	15	TRBJ2-2	CASKGRDGNTGELFF